The 8 T cell receptor beta chains below come from one sample, sequenced in a study of blood T cells in healthy people across ages. For the second PCR, which ran for about 6 to 11 cycles, a sample-barcoded 5' primer and a J-beta primer mix were used. One entry per CDR3 protein results from TCRdb running MiXCR on the 5' RACE reads. This sample carries roughly 1,500,000 distinct CDR3 sequences, roughly 32% of them seen once, and the ten largest clones take 11%. Sequenced sample: blood. The source of these receptors is a woman under 40 in good health.

This rearrangement joins TRBV7-9 to TRBJ2-7; tentatively, D is TRBD1 (6 bases). Trimming left V 3 bases short and J 1 base short, with 16 bases between. This CDR3 has 16 amino acids. Germline CDR1 reads SEHNR; CDR2 reads FQNEAQ (reference sequence). For the CDR3, the DNA is TGTGCCAGCAGCTTTAGCCTAGGACAGAGGTCCTACGAGCAGTACTTC. This translates into CASSFSLGQRSYEQYF.

This clonotype was counted a few times. V usage is TRBV10-3 and J usage is TRBJ1-2; D is ambiguous. The CDR3 spans 13 residues. Germline assignment: CDR1 ENHRY and CDR2 SYGVKD. The V end was cut by 5 bases, the J end by 4 bases, with 11 bases between. CDR3 region: CAISRPASYGYTF. CDR3 DNA: TGTGCCATCAGTCGACCGGCGAGCTATGGCTACACCTTC.

This clonotype was found many times. The J gene is TRBJ2-5, the V gene TRBV29-1; 9 nucleotides match TRBD1. After removal of 5 bases from V and 2 bases from J, the junction contained 6 bases not matched to a gene. The V gene's germline CDR1 is SQVTM and CDR2 ANQGSEA. The CDR3 runs 14 residues. CDR3 nucleotide sequence: TGCAGCGTTAGGGACAGGGACTCTCAAGAGACCCAGTACTTC. Translated: CSVRDRDSQETQYF.

This clonotype was seen more than once but under ten times. DNA of the CDR3: TGTGCCAGCAGTCTGATCGTAGGCTCACCCCTCCACTTT. Its protein is CASSLIVGSPLHF. The chain links TRBV7-8 to TRBJ1-6; D ambiguous. The V end lost 6 bases, the J end lost 10 bases, and 13 bases lay between the germline ends. Per the germline V gene, CDR1 is SGHVS and CDR2 is FQNEAQ. This CDR3 region has 13 residues.

This clonotype was picked up one time. The V and J genes are TRBV3-1 and TRBJ2-3; 10 bases are shared with TRBD2. CDR1 and CDR2 (germline): LGHDT, YNNKEL (reference sequence). The CDR3 loop spans 16 amino acids. The V segment lost 4 bases and the J segment 2 bases; nucleotides outside the gene matches: 6. The CDR3 spells CASSPAGGKITDTQYF. The CDR3 DNA follows: TGTGCCAGCAGCCCAGCGGGGGGGAAAATCACAGATACGCAGTATTTT.

This clonotype was found a few times. V and J are TRBV4-1 and TRBJ1-6, with TRBD1 as a possible D gene (5 bases). Trimming took 0 bases from V and 9 from J, leaving 6 bases between them. This CDR3 spans 13 amino acids. Germline V CDR1 and CDR2: MGHRA, YSYEKL. Here the CDR3 reads CASSQEQGSPLHF. DNA of the CDR3: TGCGCCAGCAGCCAAGAGCAGGGTTCACCCCTCCACTTT.

Worth noting for this clonotype: One end of the junction does not line up with germline, which may come from a read error. The chain employs TRBV4-1 and TRBJ1-5; D gene ambiguous. Per germline, CDR1 MGHRA and CDR2 YSYEKL. This CDR3 is built from 15 residues. CDR3 residues: CANSATAMGVQPQHF. The CDR3 DNA reads TGCGCCAACAGCGCTACCGCGATGGGCGTTCAGCCCCAGCATTTT.

The V gene is TRBV6-6, the J gene TRBJ1-2; no clear D gene. V gave up 2 bases and J gave up 4 bases, with 11 bases separating them. Looked up from germline, CDR1 is MNHNY and CDR2 is SVGAGI (reference sequence). The CDR3 extends over 14 amino acids. Written as DNA, the CDR3 is TGTGCCAGCAGTTACCACAGCCCTTCCTATGGCTACACCTTC. It encodes CASSYHSPSYGYTF.